What follows are 6 T cell receptor beta chains derived from one specimen sequenced in a study of blood T cell repertoires in COVID-19 (dated by TCRdb to 2018 to 2020). Libraries were prepared through the immunoSEQ multiplex PCR assay. Drawn from immuneACCESS, this table holds only the in-frame rearrangements with V and J called that TCRdb kept. Clones are partly lost; checked studies trace under half to an unresolved V gene and leave the rest unexplained. In all, the sample holds under 90,000 clones, and around nine tenths of those were seen once. The top ten constitute 2.5% to 3.5% of the sample. The specimen was peripheral blood. The source of these receptors is a man aged 70 or older with active or convalescent COVID-19.

The chain has TRBV28 and TRBJ1-5; D not certain. CDR3 length equals 14 residues. Trimming removed 1 base from V and 7 bases from J, with 11 bases in between. CDR1 is MDHEN, CDR2 SYDVKM, per germline. In DNA, the CDR3 is TGTGCCAGCAGTTTATTAACTAGGGTCCAGCCCCAGCATTTT. Translated: CASSLLTRVQPQHF.

V gene TRBV15 combines with J gene TRBJ2-1, with 8 positions matching TRBD2. In germline, CDR1 is LNHNV, CDR2 YYDKDF (reference sequence). The V segment lost 0 bases and the J segment 10 bases; nucleotides outside the gene matches: 11. The CDR3 has 16 residues. The DNA of the CDR3 is TGTGCCACCAGCAGAGATCGGGGCGGGAGGAGGGCGGAGCAGTTCTTC. It encodes CATSRDRGGRRAEQFF.

The chain combines TRBV28 with TRBJ2-5, with D tentatively TRBD1 (6 bases). The V gene lost 6 bases and the J gene lost 3 bases, with 17 bases spanning the gap. This CDR3 comprises 15 residues. The germline V gene has CDR1 MDHEN and CDR2 SYDVKM. CDR3 bases: TGTGCCAGCAGCCCCCAGGTAGCAGGGGAAGAGACCCAGTACTTC. Translated, it gives CASSPQVAGEETQYF.

The rearrangement joins TRBV12-3 or TRBV12-4 to TRBJ1-1, with a tentative D call TRBD1 (5 bases). V gave up 6 bases and J gave up 9 bases, with 14 bases separating them. This CDR3 has 12 amino acids. The CDR3 protein is CASRQGEQKAFF. The CDR3 nucleotides are TGTGCCAGCAGGCAGGGTGAGCAGAAAGCTTTCTTT.

This chain links TRBV7-9 with TRBJ2-3; D is uncertain. From germline, CDR1 is SEHNR and CDR2 FQNEAQ (reference sequence). The CDR3 loop spans 15 amino acids. The germline V and J ends were trimmed by 1 base and 0 bases, with 8 bases remaining between them. Here the CDR3 DNA reads TGTGCCAGCAGCTTAGGGCCTTCTAGCACAGATACGCAGTATTTT. Protein sequence: CASSLGPSSTDTQYF. Based on the CDR3 plus reference TRBV7-9 and TRBJ2-3, the full variable domain is DTGVSQNPRHKITKRGQNVTFRCDPISEHNRLYWYRQTLGQGPEFLTYFQNEAQLEKSRLLSDRFSAERPKGSFSTLEIQRTEQGDSAMYLCASSLGPSSTDTQYFGPGTRLTVL.

V and J are TRBV9 and TRBJ1-3; D is uncertain. Germline lookup yields CDR1 SGDLS and CDR2 YYNGEE. The V end lost 3 bases, the J end lost 0 bases, and 10 bases lay between the germline ends. The CDR3 has 15 residues. This chain's CDR3 is CASSASGSSGNTIYF. The CDR3 DNA reads as TGTGCCAGCAGCGCCTCAGGTAGCTCTGGAAACACCATATATTTT. Drawing the rest from reference TRBV9 and TRBJ1-3, the complete variable domain is DSGVTQTPKHLITATGQRVTLRCSPRSGDLSVYWYQQSLDQGLQFLIQYYNGEERAKGNILERFSAQQFPDLHSELNLSSLELGDSALYFCASSASGSSGNTIYFGEGSWLTVV.